Shown below are 11 T cell receptor beta chains from a single sample sequenced in a study of T cells in women clearing cervical HPV infection (dated by TCRdb to between 2017 and 2018). Library generation was performed with the immunoSEQ multiplex PCR assay. Drawn from immuneACCESS, this table holds only the in-frame rearrangements with V and J called that TCRdb kept. Clones are partly lost; checked studies trace under half to an unresolved V gene and leave the rest unexplained. The table of this sample itemizes approximately 21,000 clones. Approximately 24% of the sample is taken by the ten largest. The sequenced material came from blood buffy coat. The receptors were gathered from a woman aged 18 to 75 with a cervical HPV16 infection that either progressed to CIN3+ or cleared (not recorded which).

To note about this clone: The CDR3 is cut off 3 residues early in the read; its end comes from the germline J gene. The V and J genes are TRBV7-2 and TRBJ1-3; no reliable D call. Trimming took 4 bases from V and 0 from J, leaving 4 bases between them. Germline V gives CDR1 SGHTA, CDR2 FQGNSA. The CDR3 extends over 13 amino acids. The CDR3 region is CASSYSSGNTIYF. The part of the CDR3 DNA that was read is TGTGCCAGCAGCTACTCCTCTGGAAACACC.

On this clone itself: The CDR3 extends 3 residues past the end of the read, so its final part is completed from the germline J gene. The chain employs TRBV2 and TRBJ1-6; 7 bases are a match to TRBD1. The CDR3 loop spans 17 amino acids. V was clipped by 4 bases and J by 9 bases; unmatched bases: 15. Looked up from germline, CDR1 is SNHLY and CDR2 is FYNNEI. This CDR3 is CASSVKKNRGFASPLHF. Partial CDR3 DNA: TGTGCCAGCAGTGTAAAAAAGAACAGGGGCTTCGCTTCACCC.

As regards this clone: The CDR3 goes on 3 residues after the read ends, and that part is filled in from the germline J gene. The chain has TRBV18 and TRBJ1-1; possibly TRBD1 for D (5 bases). CDR1 KGHSH and CDR2 LQKENI come from the germline V gene. There are 13 residues in the CDR3. This chain's CDR3 is CASSPEGIYGAFF. The part of the CDR3 DNA that was read is TGTGCCAGCTCACCAGAGGGGATCTATGGC.

Remarks on this clone: The read ends 3 residues early relative to the CDR3; the germline J gene fills the gap. The chain uses TRBV30 and TRBJ2-7; 7 bases are a match to TRBD2. Germline V gene sequence: CDR1 GTSNPN, CDR2 SVGIG (reference sequence). The junction had 7 bases not matched to a gene; V was cut back by 7 bases and J by 4 bases. The CDR3 length is 12 residues. The sequenced CDR3 bases are TGTGCCTCCCAAAGGGGAGGGTACGAG. Translated, it gives CASQRGGYE. The whole CDR3 is CASQRGGYEQYF.

Comments on this clone: The DNA ends 3 residues before the CDR3 does, and the rest of the CDR3 is filled in from the germline J gene. J is TRBJ2-7 and V is TRBV20-1, with TRBD2 matching 11 bases. Germline loops: CDR1 DFQATT, CDR2 SNEGSKA (reference sequence). V lost 2 bases and J lost 3; bases outside the gene matches: 6. The CDR3 length is 15 residues. CDR3: CSARTLAGDYYEQYF. CDR3 DNA (partial): TGCAGTGCTAGAACACTAGCGGGAGACTACTACGAG.

With regard to this clone: From the germline J gene comes the end of the CDR3, since the read stops 3 residues before it. J is TRBJ1-5 and V is TRBV18; the match to TRBD1 covers 9 bases. The CDR3 runs 15 residues. V trimming: 3 bases; J trimming: 2 bases; junction bases outside the gene matches: 2. CDR1 is KGHSH, CDR2 LQKENI, per germline. The covered CDR3 bases are TGTGCCAGCTCACCGGGACAGGGAGGCAATCAGCCC. Translated, it gives CASSPGQGGNQP. The whole CDR3 is CASSPGQGGNQPQHF. The full variable domain, with the rest looked up from reference TRBV18 and TRBJ1-5, is NAGVMQNPRHLVRRRGQEARLRCSPMKGHSHVYWYRQLPEEGLKFMVYLQKENIIDESGMPKERFSAEFPKEGPSILRIQQVVRGDSAAYFCASSPGQGGNQPQHFGDGTRLSIL.

Points on this clone: Sequencing ends 3 residues short of the CDR3 end; the germline J gene provides the rest. This chain joins TRBV12-5 and TRBJ1-5, with TRBD1 as a possible D gene (6 bases). The CDR3 is 17 amino acids. CDR1 and CDR2 (germline): LGHNT, FRNRAP. The germline V and J ends were trimmed by 6 bases and 1 base, with 19 bases remaining between them. CDR3 protein: CASGTINGQWSNQPQHF. The CDR3 DNA, read in part, is TGTGCTAGTGGAACTATAAATGGACAGTGGAGCAATCAGCCC.

In the case of this clone: Read sequence stops 3 residues before the CDR3 end, and the germline J gene provides the missing end. The V call is TRBV29-1, the J call TRBJ1-5; a weak D match, TRBD1 (6 bases). The V and J ends lost 3 bases and 6 bases respectively, with 12 bases between them. Germline CDR1 is SQVTM and CDR2 is ANQGSEA. CDR3 length: 13 residues. The CDR3 bases that were read are TGCAGCGTTGAGGGGGGGGCGGGTCAGCCC. It codes for CSVEGGAGQP. From start to end, the CDR3 is CSVEGGAGQPQHF.

Comments on this clone: The read finishes 3 residues shy of the CDR3 end, and the germline J gene is used to complete it. The chain recombines TRBV6-4 with TRBJ2-3, with 12 nucleotides matching TRBD2. The ends lost 2 bases at V and 5 bases at J; junction bases unmatched: 5. The germline gives CDR1 MRHNA, CDR2 SNTAGT. This CDR3 is 16 amino acids long. CDR3 in amino acids: CASSDLAGGPEDTQYF. Partial CDR3 DNA: TGTGCCAGCAGTGACCTAGCGGGGGGGCCCGAAGATACG.

On this clone: Read coverage stops 3 residues before the CDR3 terminus; the germline J gene supplies the remainder. This chain uses TRBV7-3 with TRBJ2-2, with 13 bases aligning to TRBD2. This CDR3 is built from 18 residues. In germline, CDR1 is SGHTA, CDR2 FQGTGA. Unmatched junction bases numbered 6, after V lost 3 bases and J lost 2 bases. The chain's CDR3 is CASSLGLAGFGNTGELFF. The covered CDR3 bases are TGTGCCAGCAGCTTGGGACTAGCGGGGTTTGGTAACACCGGGGAG.

Comments on this clone: The DNA ends 3 residues before the CDR3 does, and the rest of the CDR3 is filled in from the germline J gene. The chain combines TRBV5-1 with TRBJ1-1, with D possibly being TRBD1 (6 bases). CDR1 is SGHRS and CDR2 is YFSETQ in the germline V gene. The ends were cut back, 6 bases at V and 3 bases at J, with 15 bases in the middle. This CDR3 contains 14 residues. CDR3 in amino acids: CASNVGAGDTEAFF. The sequenced part of the CDR3 DNA is TGCGCCAGCAATGTGGGGGCGGGGGACACTGAA.